The 21 T cell receptor beta chains reported below all come from one sample, sequenced in a study of long-term antiretroviral therapy in people with HIV. The libraries were made with immunoSEQ v3.0 at survey level. Here immunoSEQ multiplex PCR was the method, and the copy in TCRdb shows in-frame clones only, minus some. The sample records 25,000 or so clones, over 90% being singletons. The sequencing used unsorted PBMCs, collected 6.2 years after starting antiretroviral therapy. The receptors originated from a man aged 35-49 years with HIV.

The chain is built from TRBV2 and TRBJ1-2; TRBD1 agrees at 7 bases. The V gene end was trimmed by 2 bases and the J gene end by 2 bases; junction bases not matched to a gene: 8. Germline V gene data show CDR1 as SNHLY and CDR2 as FYNNEI. This CDR3 spans 16 amino acids. CDR3 nucleotides: TGTGCCAGCAGTGAACGATGGGCGGGACAGAACTATGGCTACACCTTC. Protein: CASSERWAGQNYGYTF.

The V gene is TRBV4-1, the J gene TRBJ1-5; D not certain. V lost 5 bases and J lost 3, with 11 bases in between. From germline, CDR1 is MGHRA and CDR2 YSYEKL. The CDR3 spans 14 residues. In nucleotides, the CDR3 is TGCGCCAGCAGCAAACCAGGCGCCAATCAGCCCCAGCATTTT. This codes for CASSKPGANQPQHF.

V usage is TRBV5-1 and J usage is TRBJ1-1; D possibly corresponds to TRBD1 (5 bases). V lost 2 bases to trimming and J lost 1 base, with 12 bases between them. The CDR3 is 15 residues long. The germline gives CDR1 SGHRS, CDR2 YFSETQ. CDR3 sequence reads: CASSLEQVPNTEAFF. The CDR3 region has the DNA TGCGCCAGCAGCTTAGAACAGGTGCCGAACACTGAAGCTTTCTTT.

The chain recombines TRBV29-1 with TRBJ2-2; D remains ambiguous. The germline V gene has CDR1 SQVTM and CDR2 ANQGSEA. V shed 1 base and J shed 7 bases, with 10 bases lying between them. This CDR3 has 13 residues. The CDR3 reads CSVEAPPHGELFF. In DNA, the CDR3 is TGCAGCGTTGAAGCCCCCCCCCACGGGGAGCTGTTTTTT.

This sequence joins TRBV7-6 and TRBJ2-7, with no clear D. This CDR3 contains 12 residues. The germline V gene has CDR1 SGHVS and CDR2 FNYEAQ. V lost 5 bases to trimming and J lost 6 bases, with 11 bases between them. The CDR3: CASSLLSGEQYF. The DNA of the CDR3 is TGTGCCAGCAGCCTCTTATCGGGCGAGCAGTACTTC.

The chain is built from TRBV9 and TRBJ2-1, with unresolved D. The ends were cut back, 8 bases at V and 3 bases at J, with 12 bases in the middle. Germline values: CDR1 SGDLS, CDR2 YYNGEE. The CDR3 has 13 amino acids. CDR3: CASSRWDYNEQFF. The DNA of the CDR3 is TGTGCCAGTTCCCGGTGGGACTACAATGAGCAGTTCTTC.

The chain recombines TRBV6-5 with TRBJ2-1; D call uncertain. This CDR3 has 15 amino acids. The germline V and J ends were trimmed by 0 bases and 2 bases, with 8 bases remaining between them. Germline values: CDR1 MNHEY, CDR2 SVGAGI. CDR3: CASSYSSSTYNEQFF. In DNA, the CDR3 is TGTGCCAGCAGTTACTCGTCCTCTACCTACAATGAGCAGTTCTTC.

This chain's CDR3 is CAIGGLASNEQFF. DNA of the CDR3: TGTGCCATCGGGGGACTAGCCAGCAATGAGCAGTTCTTC. The chain has TRBV10-3 and TRBJ2-1; 9 bases agree with TRBD2. The V gene's germline CDR1 is ENHRY and CDR2 SYGVKD. The CDR3 loop spans 13 amino acids. V was clipped by 8 bases and J by 6 bases; unmatched bases: 5.

The chain couples TRBV5-1 to TRBJ2-5; 13 bases line up with TRBD2. This CDR3 contains 16 residues. The trim removed 0 bases at V and 5 bases at J, leaving 4 bases unmatched. Germline CDR1 is SGHRS and CDR2 is YFSETQ. In DNA, the CDR3 is TGCGCCAGCAGCTTGGTCGGGACTAGCGGGGATGAGACCCAGTACTTC. The encoded protein is CASSLVGTSGDETQYF.

V and J are TRBV9 and TRBJ2-3, with D possibly being TRBD2 (5 bases). The V gene's germline CDR1 is SGDLS and CDR2 YYNGEE. Trimming left V 2 bases short and J 10 bases short, with 8 bases between. The CDR3 runs 11 residues. The CDR3 is CASSVSGAQYF. CDR3 sequence (DNA): TGTGCCAGCAGCGTGAGCGGAGCGCAGTATTTT.

The rearrangement links TRBV7-8 to TRBJ2-7; 7 bases line up with TRBD1. This CDR3 region has 14 residues. Germline-derived CDR1 and CDR2 are SGHVS and FQNEAQ. V lost 4 bases, J lost 6 bases, and 9 bases stayed unmatched. The CDR3 protein is CASSYLQGRSEQYF. CDR3 DNA: TGTGCCAGCAGCTATTTACAGGGGCGGAGCGAGCAGTACTTC.

The rearrangement joins TRBV6-4 to TRBJ1-1; 7 bases agree with TRBD1. V was pared by 1 base and J by 6 bases, with 2 bases of the junction left unmatched. The V gene's germline CDR1 is MRHNA and CDR2 SNTAGT. The CDR3 is made up of 13 amino acids. The CDR3 nucleotides read TGTGCCAGCAGTGACTTGACAGGGTCTGAAGCTTTCTTT. This gives the protein CASSDLTGSEAFF.

V is TRBV29-1 and J is TRBJ1-5, with 9 bases fitting TRBD1. The CDR3 is 16 residues long. The V and J ends lost 7 bases and 2 bases, in that order; junction bases with no gene match: 12. Germline loops: CDR1 SQVTM, CDR2 ANQGSEA. This CDR3 reads CSATGGGQGGNQPQHF. The CDR3 bases are TGCAGCGCCACAGGTGGGGGACAGGGCGGCAATCAGCCCCAGCATTTT.

The chain employs TRBV10-1 and TRBJ1-5; D is unresolved. This CDR3 is built from 15 residues. Between the trimmed V and J ends, which lost 2 bases and 6 bases, there was a span of 14 bases. Germline values: CDR1 WNHNN, CDR2 SYGVQD (reference sequence). The CDR3 is CASSEPPGECQPQHF. The CDR3 DNA is TGCGCCAGCAGTGAGCCACCGGGCGAATGTCAGCCCCAGCATTTT.

The chain links TRBV29-1 to TRBJ1-2; a possible D gene is TRBD1 (6 bases). CDR3 size: 13 residues. Trimming took 4 bases from V and 7 from J, leaving 16 bases between them. Germline lookup yields CDR1 SQVTM and CDR2 ANQGSEA. This CDR3 is CSVGGGGIGGYTF. CDR3 DNA sequence: TGCAGCGTTGGAGGGGGGGGTATTGGTGGCTACACCTTC.

The chain carries TRBV28 and TRBJ2-1; a weak D match, TRBD2 (6 bases). The germline gives CDR1 MDHEN, CDR2 SYDVKM. The length of the CDR3 is 14 residues. The CDR3 protein is CASGLAAAYNEQFF. DNA for the CDR3: TGTGCAAGCGGATTAGCGGCCGCCTACAATGAGCAGTTCTTC. Drawing the rest from reference TRBV28 and TRBJ2-1, the complete variable domain is DVKVTQSSRYLVKRTGEKVFLECVQDMDHENMFWYRQDPGLGLRLIYFSYDVKMKEKGDIPEGYSVSREKKERFSLILESASTNQTSMYLCASGLAAAYNEQFFGPGTRLTVL.

V is TRBV11-3 and J is TRBJ2-7; weak D call: TRBD2 (5 bases). Deletions cut 1 base from V and 3 bases from J, with 10 bases between. From germline, CDR1 is SGHNT and CDR2 YENEEA. CDR3 length: 14 residues. The CDR3 spells CASSLGPGDYEQYF. CDR3 DNA sequence: TGTGCCAGCAGCTTAGGCCCCGGGGACTACGAGCAGTACTTC.

This chain joins TRBV18 and TRBJ1-3; weak D call: TRBD1 (5 bases). CDR1 is KGHSH, CDR2 LQKENI, per germline. V was pared by 2 bases and J by 2 bases, with 13 bases between. The CDR3 is 16 residues long. The CDR3, as DNA: TGTGCCAGCTCACCAGCAGCGGGACTGACTGGAAACACCATATATTTT. This codes for CASSPAAGLTGNTIYF.

The chain's CDR3 is CASSQSLDIQYF. CDR3 DNA: TGCGCCAGCAGTCAATCGCTAGACATTCAGTACTTC. The chain joins TRBV23-1 to TRBJ2-4, with D hard to call. TRBV23-1 is filed as an ORF, its function uncertain. Trimming shortened V by 0 bases and J by 8 bases, and 5 bases separated the two germline ends. The CDR3 length is 12 residues.

This clone has just a few counts. V usage is TRBV5-5 and J usage is TRBJ2-5, with 8 positions matching TRBD2. Germline loops: CDR1 SGHKS, CDR2 YYEKEE (reference sequence). The CDR3 loop spans 14 amino acids. J gave up 3 bases and V 2 bases, and 3 bases lay outside the gene matches. CDR3 residues: CASSLRREEETQYF. The CDR3 bases are TGTGCCAGCAGCTTAAGGCGGGAGGAAGAGACCCAGTACTTC.

The DNA of the CDR3 is TGCAGTGCTAGAGATATAACCGAGCAGTACTTC. Encoded protein: CSARDITEQYF. The J gene is TRBJ2-7, the V gene TRBV20-1; no definite D call. Germline CDR1 is DFQATT and CDR2 is SNEGSKA (reference sequence). This CDR3 region has 11 residues. V lost 0 bases and J 6 bases, leaving 6 bases between the germline ends.